Each of the 2 T cell receptor beta chains below was sequenced from the same sample in a study of spatial heterogeneity in lung cancer. As to time point: sample taken at primary tumor resection. Whole RNA from tumor, nontumor lung or frozen PBMC was sequenced unsorted. One entry per CDR3 protein results from TCRdb running MiXCR on the 5' RACE reads. The sample yields about 85,000 distinct CDR3 sequences, more than 15% seen once. The sequenced sample was PBMCs, obtained at surgery. All receptors derive from a male donor with early-stage non-small cell lung cancer.

The chain joins TRBV6-2 or TRBV6-3 to TRBJ2-7; D is perhaps TRBD1 or TRBD2 (5 bases each). This CDR3 is built from 17 residues. V was clipped by 4 bases and J by 2 bases, with 21 bases between them. Per germline, CDR1 MNHEY and CDR2 SVGEGT. This CDR3 reads CASSSPPGRHWTYEQYF. CDR3 in DNA: TGTGCCAGCAGTTCCCCCCCGGGGCGACATTGGACCTACGAGCAGTACTTC.

This chain joins TRBV12-3 or TRBV12-4 and TRBJ1-1; D gene unclear. Trimming shortened V by 5 bases and J by 3 bases, and 16 bases separated the two germline ends. This CDR3 spans 15 amino acids. The CDR3 reads CASSTDQYGDTEAFF. In DNA form, the CDR3 reads TGTGCCAGCAGTACCGACCAATACGGGGACACTGAAGCTTTCTTT.